The clone carrying this TCR beta chain was picked up many times. The source of the sample is a study of human T cells and chemical hapten exposure. Study context: The study sensitized with 2% DPC on a 2 cm by 2 cm patch of upper inner arm skin. Yields of TCR per sample differed, chiefly owing to small differences in pooled library volume. The patients, most of them female, presented with alopecia areata, totalis or universalis.

The CDR3 spans 14 residues. CDR1 is DFQATT and CDR2 is SNEGSKA in the germline V gene (reference sequence). V lost 0 bases and J lost 5; bases outside the gene matches: 7. TCRdb independently ran MiXCR on the RACE reads; one entry per CDR3 protein. The data contain 150,000 to 200,000 distinct CDR3 sequences, about 14% of them singletons. Specified time point: patch test 1, 2 weeks after DPC sensitization. As to treatment: therapeutic diphenylcyclopropenone sensitization with weekly scalp DPC. Donors were 18 to 70-year-old alopecia patients suitable for DPC. This chain joins TRBV20-1 and TRBJ2-7, with 7 bases fitting TRBD1. Material: whole blood, obtained in connection with sensitization to the hapten diphenylcyclopropenone (DPC). This sequence was found in a woman younger than 45 with alopecia areata. Some clones in this sample may be carry-over from other donors' samples. CDR3 nucleotides: TGCAGTGCTAGAGAGGGAACAGGGGTAGACGAGCAGTACTTC. Protein product: CSAREGTGVDEQYF.